The clone carrying this T cell receptor (beta chain) appeared once. At the DNA level, this CDR3 is encoded by other sequences in the same sample as well. This CDR3 is built from 14 residues. Germline V gene lookup returns CDR1 LNHDA and CDR2 SQIVND (reference sequence). Trimming stripped 3 bases from V and 7 bases from J, with 13 bases between. Profiled with immunoSEQ multiplex PCR; TCRdb holds only in-frame clones, not every one. This table has 2 million to 2.5 million clones, approximately 94% appearing once. The sample is drawn from a study of shared clonotypes between healthy human individuals. The source material was naive CD4+ T cells sorted from blood. The subset here: CD45RA+ positively selected. The sequence was collected from a man aged 18 to 29 in good health. The chain links TRBV19 to TRBJ2-4, with D tentatively TRBD1 (6 bases). The DNA for the CDR3 is TGTGCCAGTAGTATTTTAGGACAGAAGAACATTCAGTACTTC. Its protein product is CASSILGQKNIQYF.